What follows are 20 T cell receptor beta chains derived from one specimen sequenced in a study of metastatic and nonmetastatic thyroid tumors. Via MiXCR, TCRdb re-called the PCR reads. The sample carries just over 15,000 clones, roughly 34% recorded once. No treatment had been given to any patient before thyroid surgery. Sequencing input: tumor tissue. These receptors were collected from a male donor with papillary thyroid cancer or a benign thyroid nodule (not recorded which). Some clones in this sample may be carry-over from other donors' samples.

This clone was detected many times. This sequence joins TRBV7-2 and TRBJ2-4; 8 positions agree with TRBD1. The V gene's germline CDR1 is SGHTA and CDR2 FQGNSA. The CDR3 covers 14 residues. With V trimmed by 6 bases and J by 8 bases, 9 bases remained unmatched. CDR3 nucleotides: TGTGCCAGCAGACAAGGACAGGGTCGAGACATTCAGTACTTC. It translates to CASRQGQGRDIQYF.

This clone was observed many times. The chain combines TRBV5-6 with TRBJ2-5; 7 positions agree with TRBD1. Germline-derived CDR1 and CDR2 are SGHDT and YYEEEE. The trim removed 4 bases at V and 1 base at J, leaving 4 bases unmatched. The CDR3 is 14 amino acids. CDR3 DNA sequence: TGTGCCAGCAGCCCGGACAGGTTCCAAGAGACCCAGTACTTC. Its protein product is CASSPDRFQETQYF.

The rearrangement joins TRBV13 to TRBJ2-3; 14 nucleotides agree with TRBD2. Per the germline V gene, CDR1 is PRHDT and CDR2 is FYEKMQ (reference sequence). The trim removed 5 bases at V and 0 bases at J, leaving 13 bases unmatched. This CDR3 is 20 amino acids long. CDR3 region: CASSPGLAGGRHSSTDTQYF. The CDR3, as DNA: TGTGCCAGCAGCCCCGGACTAGCGGGAGGCCGCCATTCTAGCACAGATACGCAGTATTTT.

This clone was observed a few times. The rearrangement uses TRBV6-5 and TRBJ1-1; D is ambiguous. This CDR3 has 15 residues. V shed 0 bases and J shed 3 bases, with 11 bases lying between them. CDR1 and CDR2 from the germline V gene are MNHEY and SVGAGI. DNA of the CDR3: TGTGCCAGCAGTTACTCGGGTTTTTATGACACTGAAGCTTTCTTT. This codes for CASSYSGFYDTEAFF.

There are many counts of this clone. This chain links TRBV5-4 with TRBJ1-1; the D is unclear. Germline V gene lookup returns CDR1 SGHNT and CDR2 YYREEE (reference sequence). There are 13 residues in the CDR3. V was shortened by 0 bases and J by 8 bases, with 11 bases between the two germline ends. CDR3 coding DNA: TGTGCCAGCAGCTTGGGACGGACCCGAGAAGCTTTCTTT. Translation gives CASSLGRTREAFF.

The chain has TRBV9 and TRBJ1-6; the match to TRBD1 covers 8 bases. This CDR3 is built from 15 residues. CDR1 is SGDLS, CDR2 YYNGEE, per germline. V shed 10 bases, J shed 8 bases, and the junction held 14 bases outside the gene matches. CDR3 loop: CACIVDQGADSPLHF. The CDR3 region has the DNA TGTGCCTGCATCGTCGATCAGGGGGCGGATTCACCCCTCCACTTT.

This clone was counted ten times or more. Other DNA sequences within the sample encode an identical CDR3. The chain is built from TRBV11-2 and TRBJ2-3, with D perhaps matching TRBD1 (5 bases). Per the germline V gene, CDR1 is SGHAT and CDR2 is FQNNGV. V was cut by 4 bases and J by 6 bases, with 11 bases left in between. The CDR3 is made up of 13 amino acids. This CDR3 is CASSSVAGDTQYF. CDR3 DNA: TGTGCCAGCAGCTCAGTCGCAGGGGATACGCAGTATTTT.

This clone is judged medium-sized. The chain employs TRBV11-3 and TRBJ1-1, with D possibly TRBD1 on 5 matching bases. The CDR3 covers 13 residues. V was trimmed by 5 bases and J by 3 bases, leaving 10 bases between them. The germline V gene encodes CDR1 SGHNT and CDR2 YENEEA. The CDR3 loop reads CASSPRGDTEAFF. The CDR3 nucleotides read TGTGCCAGCAGCCCCAGAGGGGACACTGAAGCTTTCTTT.

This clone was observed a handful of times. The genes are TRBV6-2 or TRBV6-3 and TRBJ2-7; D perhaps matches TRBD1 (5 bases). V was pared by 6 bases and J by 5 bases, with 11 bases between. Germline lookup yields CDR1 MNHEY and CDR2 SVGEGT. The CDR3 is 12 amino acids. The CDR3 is CASRIGVHEQYF. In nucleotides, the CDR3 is TGTGCCAGCAGGATAGGGGTCCACGAGCAGTACTTC.

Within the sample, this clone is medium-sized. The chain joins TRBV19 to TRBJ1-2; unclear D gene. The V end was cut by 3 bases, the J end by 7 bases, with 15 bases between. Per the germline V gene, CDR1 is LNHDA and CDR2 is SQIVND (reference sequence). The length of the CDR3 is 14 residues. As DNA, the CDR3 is TGTGCCAGTAGTATGGCGTTATTGACATTTGGCTACACCTTC. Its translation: CASSMALLTFGYTF.

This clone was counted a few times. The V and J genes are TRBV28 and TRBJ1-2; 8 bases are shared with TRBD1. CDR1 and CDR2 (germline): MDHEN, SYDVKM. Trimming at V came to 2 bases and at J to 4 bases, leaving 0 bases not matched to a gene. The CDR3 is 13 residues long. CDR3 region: CASSLGQGYGYTF. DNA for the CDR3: TGTGCCAGCAGTTTAGGACAGGGCTATGGCTACACCTTC.

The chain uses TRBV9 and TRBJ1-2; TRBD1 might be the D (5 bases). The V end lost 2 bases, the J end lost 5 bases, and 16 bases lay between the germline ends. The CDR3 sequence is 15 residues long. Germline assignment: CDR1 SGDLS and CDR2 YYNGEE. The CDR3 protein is CASSVGASGGYGYTF. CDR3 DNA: TGTGCCAGCAGCGTGGGAGCGTCTGGGGGGTATGGCTACACCTTC.

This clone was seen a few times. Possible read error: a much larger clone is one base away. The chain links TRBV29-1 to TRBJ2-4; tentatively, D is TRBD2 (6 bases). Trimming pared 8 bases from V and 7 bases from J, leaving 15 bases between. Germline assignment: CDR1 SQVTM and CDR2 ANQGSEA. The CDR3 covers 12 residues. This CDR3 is CSLRDSSNIQYF. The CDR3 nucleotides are TGCAGCTTACGGGACTCCTCGAACATTCAGTACTTC.

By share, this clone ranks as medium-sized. The CDR3 DNA sequence: TGCGCCAGCAGTAAGGGACTAGCGGGGAACAATGAGCAGTTCTTC. Its protein product is CASSKGLAGNNEQFF. The chain uses TRBV10-1 and TRBJ2-1; 13 positions agree with TRBD2. Germline V gives CDR1 WNHNN, CDR2 SYGVQD (reference sequence). Trimming cost V 5 bases and J 5 bases; bases outside gene matches: 3. The CDR3 contains 15 residues.

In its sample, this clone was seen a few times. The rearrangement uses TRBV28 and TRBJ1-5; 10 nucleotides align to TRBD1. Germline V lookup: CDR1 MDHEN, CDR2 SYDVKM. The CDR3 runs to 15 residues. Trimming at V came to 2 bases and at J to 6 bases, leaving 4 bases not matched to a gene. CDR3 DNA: TGTGCCAGCAGTTTAGGACAGGGGGTCAGTCAGCCCCAGCATTTT. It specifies CASSLGQGVSQPQHF.

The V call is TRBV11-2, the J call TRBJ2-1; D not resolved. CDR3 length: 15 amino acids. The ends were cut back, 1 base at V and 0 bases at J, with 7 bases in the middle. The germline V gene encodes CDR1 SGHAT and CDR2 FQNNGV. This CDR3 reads CASSLGTSSYNEQFF. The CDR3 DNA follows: TGTGCCAGCAGCTTAGGGACGAGCTCCTACAATGAGCAGTTCTTC.

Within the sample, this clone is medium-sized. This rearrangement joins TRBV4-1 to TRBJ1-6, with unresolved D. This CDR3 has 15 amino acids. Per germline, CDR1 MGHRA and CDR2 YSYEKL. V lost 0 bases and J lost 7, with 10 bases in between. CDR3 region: CASSQDHGSNSPLHF. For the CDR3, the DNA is TGCGCCAGCAGCCAAGATCACGGATCAAATTCACCCCTCCACTTT.

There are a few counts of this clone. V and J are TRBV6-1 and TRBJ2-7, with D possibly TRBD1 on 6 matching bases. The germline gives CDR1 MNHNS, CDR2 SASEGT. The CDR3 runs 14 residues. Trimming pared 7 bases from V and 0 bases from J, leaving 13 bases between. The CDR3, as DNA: TGTGCCAGCAAAGGATGGACAGTCTCCTACGAGCAGTACTTC. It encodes CASKGWTVSYEQYF.

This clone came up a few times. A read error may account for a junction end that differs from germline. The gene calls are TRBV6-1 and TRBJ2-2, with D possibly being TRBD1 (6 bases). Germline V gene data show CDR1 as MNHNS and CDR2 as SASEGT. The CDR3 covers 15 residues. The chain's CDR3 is CASRGQGSVTWELFF. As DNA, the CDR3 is TGTGCCAGCAGGGGGCAGGGGTCAGTCACCTGGGAGCTGTTTTTT.

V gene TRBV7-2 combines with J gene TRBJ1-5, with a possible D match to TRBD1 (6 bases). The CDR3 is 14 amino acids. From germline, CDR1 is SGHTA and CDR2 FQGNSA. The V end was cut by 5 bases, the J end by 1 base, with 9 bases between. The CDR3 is CASSRDISNQPQHF. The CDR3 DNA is TGTGCCAGCAGCCGGGACATCAGCAATCAGCCCCAGCATTTT.